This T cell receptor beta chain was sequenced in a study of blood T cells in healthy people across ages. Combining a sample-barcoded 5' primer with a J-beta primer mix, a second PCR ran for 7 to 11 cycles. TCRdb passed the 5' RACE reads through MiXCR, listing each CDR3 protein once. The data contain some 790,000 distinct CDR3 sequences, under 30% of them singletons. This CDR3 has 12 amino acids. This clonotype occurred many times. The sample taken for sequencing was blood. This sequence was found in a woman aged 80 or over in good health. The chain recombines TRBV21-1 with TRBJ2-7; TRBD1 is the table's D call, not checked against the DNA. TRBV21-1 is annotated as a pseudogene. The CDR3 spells CASQGQSYEQYF. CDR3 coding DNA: TGTGCCAGTCAGGGACAGTCCTACGAGCAGTACTTC.